Only one count was recorded for the clone carrying this T cell receptor beta chain. Seattle-derived patients entered the study during active infection and were followed longitudinally. The record originates from a study of blood T cell repertoires in COVID-19. About the research overall: Specimens from acute and convalescent COVID-19 originated in the United States, Italy and Spain. The cDNA or gDNA used as material had been derived from T cells, B-cell-depleted T cells, or PBMCs.

Per the original data handling: Amplifying reference gene primers gave estimates of nucleated cell counts. Sequencing used immunoSEQ multiplex PCR; TCRdb keeps in-frame clones, though not all of them. That table gives V, J and clone size, and the DNA gave D and trimming. In the table there are some 120,000 clones, approximately 85% of which are singletons. The V and J ends lost 4 bases and 2 bases respectively, with 18 bases between them. CDR1 is LNHDA, CDR2 SQIVND, per germline (reference sequence). The CDR3 extends over 16 amino acids. The sequenced material came from peripheral blood. The sequence was obtained from a man under 40 with COVID-19, enrolled during active disease. This chain connects TRBV19 to TRBJ2-7, with D possibly being TRBD1 (6 bases). The CDR3 protein is CASSNPDRQLAYEQYF. CDR3 DNA sequence: TGTGCCAGTAGTAACCCGGACAGACAACTTGCCTACGAGCAGTACTTC.